These 13 T cell receptor beta chains originate from one sample sequenced in a study of T cells in narcolepsy. Repertoires were generated with immunoSEQ multiplex PCR, while TCRdb's copy carries only in-frame clones and drops some. The data hold tens of thousands of clones, with approximately 88% observed a single time. The sample taken for sequencing was CD45RA- memory CD4+ T cells from PBMCs. The receptors stem from a human donor with narcolepsy.

CDR3 bases: TGTGCCAGCAGCTCTGGACTAGCGGGAAGCACAGATACGCAGTATTTT. As protein: CASSSGLAGSTDTQYF. J is TRBJ2-3 and V is TRBV5-4, with 12 bases aligning to TRBD2. The CDR3 is 16 amino acids. CDR1 and CDR2 (germline): SGHNT, YYREEE (reference sequence). V shed 3 bases, J shed 0 bases, and the junction held 2 bases outside the gene matches.

The chain carries TRBV7-2 and TRBJ2-5; the D is unclear. The DNA end favors TRBJ2-7, so the J call may be wrong. The germline V gene has CDR1 SGHTA and CDR2 FQGNSA. The CDR3 runs to 13 residues. The CDR3 region has the DNA TGTGCCAGCGCCTGGGCGGAGTCCTACGAGCAGTACTTC. Protein product: CASAWAESYEQYF.

The V gene is TRBV18, the J gene TRBJ1-1, with TRBD1 matching over 7 bases. The CDR3 is made up of 15 amino acids. The trim removed 2 bases at V and 1 base at J, leaving 4 bases unmatched. Germline V gene sequence: CDR1 KGHSH, CDR2 LQKENI. This chain's CDR3 is CASSPGTESNTEAFF. CDR3 bases: TGTGCCAGCTCACCAGGGACAGAATCGAACACTGAAGCTTTCTTT.

The J gene is TRBJ1-2, the V gene TRBV9; a weak D match, TRBD1 (5 bases). The germline gives CDR1 SGDLS, CDR2 YYNGEE. V shed 0 bases and J shed 0 bases, with 15 bases lying between them. The CDR3 is 17 amino acids. The CDR3 DNA is TGTGCCAGCAGCGTAGATGCAGCCCTAGGGGCTAACTATGGCTACACCTTC. This gives the protein CASSVDAALGANYGYTF.

This chain joins TRBV4-2 and TRBJ2-7; D uncertain. Germline V lookup: CDR1 LGHNA, CDR2 YNFKEQ. V dropped 1 base and J dropped 4 bases, with 26 bases sitting between them. This CDR3 is 19 amino acids long. This CDR3 is CASSQAAEDPESTNYEQYF. The CDR3, as DNA: TGTGCCAGCAGCCAAGCCGCAGAGGACCCAGAGTCTACGAATTACGAGCAGTACTTC.

The genes are TRBV6-1 and TRBJ1-6; D not resolved. The CDR3 extends over 16 amino acids. Germline V lookup: CDR1 MNHNS, CDR2 SASEGT. The V gene lost 3 bases and the J gene lost 3 bases, with 12 bases spanning the gap. DNA of the CDR3: TGTGCCAGCAGTGAGACCGATACCTTCTATAATTCACCCCTCCACTTT. This gives the protein CASSETDTFYNSPLHF.

The chain uses TRBV2 and TRBJ2-7; no clear D. Germline CDR1 is SNHLY and CDR2 is FYNNEI. The CDR3 has 16 residues. V was trimmed by 3 bases and J by 4 bases, leaving 19 bases between them. The CDR3: CASSDSDIRVGYEQYF. DNA of the CDR3: TGTGCCAGCAGTGACTCCGACATACGGGTCGGATACGAGCAGTACTTC.

The rearrangement links TRBV7-9 to TRBJ2-1, with a weak D call TRBD1 (7 bases). CDR1 is SEHNR, CDR2 FQNEAQ, per germline (reference sequence). The CDR3 has 15 residues. Trimming removed 5 bases from V and 0 bases from J, with 11 bases in between. The CDR3 DNA reads as TGTGCCAGCAGCCCCCAGGGGGGCTCCTACAATGAGCAGTTCTTC. Its protein product is CASSPQGGSYNEQFF.

To note about this clone: The same CDR3 is also encoded by other DNA sequences in this sample. This chain links TRBV7-3 with TRBJ1-5; no firm D call. V dropped 2 bases and J dropped 4 bases, with 6 bases sitting between them. Germline assignment: CDR1 SGHTA and CDR2 FQGTGA. The CDR3 sequence is 13 residues long. In nucleotides, the CDR3 is TGTGCCAGCAGCTTAGGGCAGAATCAGCCCCAGCATTTT. It codes for CASSLGQNQPQHF.

The chain couples TRBV6-1 to TRBJ2-2; 9 bases are shared with TRBD2. The germline gives CDR1 MNHNS, CDR2 SASEGT. The trim removed 3 bases at V and 0 bases at J, leaving 5 bases unmatched. There are 17 residues in the CDR3. The CDR3, as DNA: TGTGCCAGCAGTGAGCATAGCGGGGGCGCGAACACCGGGGAGCTGTTTTTT. Residues: CASSEHSGGANTGELFF.

V gene TRBV6-5 combines with J gene TRBJ1-5; no reliable D call. V lost 10 bases, J lost 7 bases, and 17 bases lay in between. This CDR3 spans 13 amino acids. The germline V gene encodes CDR1 MNHEY and CDR2 SVGAGI. CDR3 in amino acids: CAISTGKNQPQHF. In DNA form, the CDR3 reads TGTGCCATCTCAACCGGGAAGAACCAGCCCCAGCATTTT.

The CDR3 is CASSFASNTGELFF. Written as DNA, the CDR3 is TGTGCCAGCAGCTTTGCCTCGAACACCGGGGAGCTGTTTTTT. The J gene is TRBJ2-2, the V gene TRBV5-5; no firm D call. This CDR3 has 14 residues. V lost 2 bases, J lost 0 bases, and 5 bases lay in between. The germline CDR1 and CDR2 sequences are SGHKS and YYEKEE (reference sequence).

This chain links TRBV7-2 with TRBJ1-4, with unresolved D. This CDR3 has 16 amino acids. Trimming removed 5 bases at V and 1 base at J, with 14 bases between. The germline V gene encodes CDR1 SGHTA and CDR2 FQGNSA. The CDR3 here is CASSRNQPRTNEKLFF. CDR3 sequence (DNA): TGTGCCAGCAGCAGAAACCAGCCGAGAACTAATGAAAAACTGTTTTTT.